This TCR beta chain was profiled in a study of metastatic and nonmetastatic thyroid tumors. Overall study context: Repertoire comparison spanned blood and tumor or nodule tissue of malignant and benign thyroid patients. Whole-study findings and limits: Patients with malignant thyroid tumors reportedly had significantly higher TCR beta diversity than those with benign nodules, in blood and tumor.

Details on this clone: Its target is not known. In this CDR3 the conserved last residue, phenylalanine or tryptophan, is missing, so a read error is likely.

Authors' analysis steps: What underpinned the distant-metastasis classifier for papillary thyroid cancer was the set of CDR3 differences across clinicopathological groups. TCRdb re-called the PCR reads with MiXCR. The V and J calls follow TCRdb's processing rather than the paper's. This sample has about 40,000 clones; 15% to 20% occur once, and the top ten carry around 13%. Every patient was untreated before thyroid surgery. Material for sequencing was tumor tissue. The TCR was taken from a female donor with papillary thyroid cancer or a benign thyroid nodule (not recorded which). Some clones in this sample may be carry-over from other donors' samples.

The CDR3 nucleotides are TGTGCCAGCAGTTTACAGACAGCGGGTACCTACGAGCAGTACCTC. It yields the protein CASSLQTAGTYEQYL. The chain is built from TRBV28 and TRBJ2-7; possibly TRBD2 for D (6 bases). V was clipped by 2 bases and J by 2 bases, with 13 bases between them. This CDR3 has 15 amino acids. Germline V lookup: CDR1 MDHEN, CDR2 SYDVKM.